This TCR beta chain stems from a study of T-cell memory formation after mild COVID-19. Across the whole study: Largely donor-specific TCR clusters were found.

With constant-segment primers, 5'RACE yielded cDNA libraries of TCR alpha and TCR beta that carried sample barcodes and UMIs. TCRdb re-analysed the 5' RACE reads in MiXCR, keeping a single row per CDR3 protein. This table has 450,000 or so distinct CDR3 sequences, around a quarter appearing once. Study results and limitations: Contracting clones from day 15 to 85 had balanced CD4/CD8; later expanders favoured CD4+.

Germline-derived CDR1 and CDR2 are MNHEY and SMNVEV (reference sequence). This CDR3 region has 14 residues. Note on this clonotype: Its antigen is unknown. The junction and the germline gene differ at one end; a read error may be behind it.

The sequence came from an adult woman who had mild COVID-19 (a few samples of this study predate the infection). Cell type and time point are not known. J is TRBJ2-5 and V is TRBV27, with TRBD1 as a possible D gene (5 bases). Sequenced input: PBMCs or a T cell subset sorted from them (not recorded which). CDR3 DNA: TGTGCCAGCAGTTTTCAGGGTCCAAGAGAGGCCCAGTACTTC. Translated: CASSFQGPREAQYF.